The 24 T cell receptor beta chains below were found in one sample sequenced in a study of T cell responses to AZD1222 COVID-19 vaccine (dated by TCRdb to about 2021). The time point label of this sample denotes: baseline before first vaccination. Preparation of the library involved the immunoSEQ multiplex PCR assay. This is the immuneACCESS table as TCRdb keeps it, with only in-frame sequences that have V and J called. A part of the clones is gone; compared with another copy, unresolved V genes explain less than half, and the rest is unexplained. This sample holds about 260,000 clones; 85% to 95% were observed only once. Roughly 0.51% of the sample rests with the top ten. This sample comprised peripheral blood, obtained on day 0 of AZD1222 vaccination. Source of these receptors: an adult in good health.

The chain joins TRBV28 to TRBJ2-7; TRBD1 might be the D (6 bases). Trimming stripped 6 bases from V and 2 bases from J, with 17 bases between. The CDR3 consists of 15 residues. CDR1 is MDHEN, CDR2 SYDVKM, per germline. CDR3 nucleotide sequence: TGTGCCAGCAGAAGCCCAGGGGCCAATACCTACGAGCAGTACTTC. Translation: CASRSPGANTYEQYF.

This chain links TRBV5-4 with TRBJ1-3; a possible D gene is TRBD1 (5 bases). Germline-derived CDR1 and CDR2 are SGHNT and YYREEE (reference sequence). There are 18 residues in the CDR3. The V and J ends lost 0 bases and 0 bases respectively, with 16 bases between them. The CDR3 here is CASSLGRGGGGSGNTIYF. The CDR3 DNA follows: TGTGCCAGCAGCTTGGGACGCGGGGGGGGAGGCTCTGGAAACACCATATATTTT.

This chain joins TRBV5-6 and TRBJ2-2, with D possibly matching TRBD1 (5 bases). CDR3 length: 16 amino acids. V was shortened by 1 base and J by 4 bases, with 14 bases between the two germline ends. The germline V gene has CDR1 SGHDT and CDR2 YYEEEE. The DNA of the CDR3 is TGTGCCAGCAGCTTGCACGCTGGGGCGAGCACCGGGGAGCTGTTTTTT. As protein: CASSLHAGASTGELFF. The entire variable domain, with the rest obtained from reference TRBV5-6 and TRBJ2-2, is as follows: DAGVTQSPTHLIKTRGQQVTLRCSPKSGHDTVSWYQQALGQGPQFIFQYYEEEERQRGNFPDRFSGHQFPNYSSELNVNALLLGDSALYLCASSLHAGASTGELFFGEGSRLTVL.

The chain links TRBV3-1 (or the pseudogene TRBV3-2) to TRBJ1-4; no clear D. Trimming pared 0 bases from V and 10 bases from J, leaving 6 bases between. Per the germline V gene, CDR1 is LGHDT and CDR2 is YNNKEL (reference sequence). CDR3 length: 12 amino acids. Here the CDR3 reads CASSQDMRKLFF. DNA for the CDR3: TGTGCCAGCAGCCAAGATATGAGAAAACTGTTTTTT.

The V and J genes are TRBV12-5 and TRBJ1-5; D gene ambiguous. Between the trimmed V and J ends, which lost 8 bases and 0 bases, there was a span of 14 bases. CDR1 is LGHNT and CDR2 is FRNRAP in the germline V gene. The CDR3 spans 15 residues. The CDR3 nucleotides are TGTGCTAGTTCCCCCGTCAGATTTAGCAATCAGCCCCAGCATTTT. Translated, it gives CASSPVRFSNQPQHF.

The chain is built from TRBV5-1 and TRBJ1-5; a possible D gene is TRBD1 (5 bases). Germline CDR1 SGHRS, CDR2 YFSETQ. V lost 7 bases to trimming and J lost 2 bases, with 19 bases between them. The CDR3 is 16 residues long. DNA for the CDR3: TGCGCCAGCGCCCCGGGGGGAACTAGCGGCAATCAGCCCCAGCATTTT. Its protein is CASAPGGTSGNQPQHF.

The gene calls are TRBV9 and TRBJ1-4, with 9 positions matching TRBD1. Germline CDR1 SGDLS, CDR2 YYNGEE. The CDR3 covers 16 residues. J lost 10 bases, V lost 4 bases, and 14 bases had no gene match. CDR3 sequence (DNA): TGTGCCAGCAGCTTTAATGCCGGGACAGGGAACGGAAAACTGTTTTTT. Protein product: CASSFNAGTGNGKLFF.

This sequence joins TRBV4-3 and TRBJ1-4, with D perhaps matching TRBD1 (5 bases). CDR1 and CDR2 from the germline V gene are LGHNA and YSLEER. V lost 8 bases, J lost 6 bases, and 19 bases lay in between. The CDR3 runs to 15 residues. The CDR3 DNA sequence: TGCGCCAGCGGACCCTCCCAGGGTAATCATGAAAAACTGTTTTTT. Amino acids: CASGPSQGNHEKLFF.

This clone came up once. The DNA for the CDR3 is TGTGCCAGCAGCCTCCTGGACGGCCGGGGCGGGGAGCAGTTCTTC. This translates into CASSLLDGRGGEQFF. The V gene is TRBV7-9, the J gene TRBJ2-1; D assignment may be TRBD1 or TRBD2 (5 bases each). The germline gives CDR1 SEHNR, CDR2 FQNEAQ (reference sequence). Trimming left V 5 bases short and J 10 bases short, with 21 bases between. This CDR3 has 15 residues.

This rearrangement joins TRBV27 to TRBJ1-1; 9 nucleotides match TRBD1. Germline CDR1 MNHEY, CDR2 SMNVEV (reference sequence). CDR3 length equals 13 residues. Germline trimming cut 8 bases from V and 3 bases from J; bases unmatched to any gene: 4. CDR3 residues: CASGRQGDTEAFF. The CDR3 coding sequence is TGTGCCAGCGGGAGACAGGGGGACACTGAAGCTTTCTTT.

The V gene is TRBV5-4, the J gene TRBJ2-1, with 9 bases aligning to TRBD2. Germline CDR1 SGHNT, CDR2 YYREEE (reference sequence). V lost 3 bases and J lost 4; bases outside the gene matches: 5. The CDR3 length is 15 residues. Here the CDR3 reads CASSSRLAEYNEQFF. DNA for the CDR3: TGTGCCAGCAGCTCCCGACTAGCGGAATACAATGAGCAGTTCTTC.

This sequence joins TRBV4-1 and TRBJ2-1; TRBD2 matches 10 bases. The CDR3 totals 16 residues. In germline, CDR1 is MGHRA, CDR2 YSYEKL. The junction had 12 bases not matched to a gene; V was cut back by 6 bases and J by 7 bases. The DNA for the CDR3 is TGCGCCAGCAGACTAGGGCCGGGACTAGCGAGGAATGAGCAGTTCTTC. Residues: CASRLGPGLARNEQFF.

The chain couples TRBV27 to TRBJ2-4, with 8 bases aligning to TRBD1. This CDR3 is built from 14 residues. CDR1 and CDR2 (germline): MNHEY, SMNVEV (reference sequence). V lost 7 bases to trimming and J lost 3 bases; unmatched junction nucleotides: 5. CDR3 in DNA: TGTGCCAGCACCCCCGGGACAGGCAAAAACATTCAGTACTTC. Protein sequence: CASTPGTGKNIQYF.

The V call is TRBV3-1 (or the pseudogene TRBV3-2), the J call TRBJ1-4; tentatively, D is TRBD1 (5 bases). This CDR3 spans 16 amino acids. V lost 0 bases and J 5 bases, leaving 13 bases between the germline ends. The germline V gene has CDR1 LGHDT and CDR2 YNNKEL (reference sequence). CDR3 sequence reads: CASSQETRRVNEKLFF. CDR3 sequence (DNA): TGTGCCAGCAGCCAAGAAACCCGCAGGGTAAATGAAAAACTGTTTTTT.

The chain links TRBV7-9 to TRBJ1-4; no clear D gene. CDR1 is SEHNR, CDR2 FQNEAQ, per germline (reference sequence). V lost 2 bases and J lost 5, with 9 bases in between. This CDR3 spans 14 amino acids. This chain's CDR3 is CASSLQAINEKLFF. The CDR3 region has the DNA TGTGCCAGCAGCTTACAGGCTATCAATGAAAAACTGTTTTTT.

This clone was picked up one time. Other nucleotide sequences from this sample produce the same CDR3. This chain connects TRBV5-1 to TRBJ1-1; D remains unclear. CDR3 size: 13 residues. V was cut by 0 bases and J by 1 base, with 4 bases left in between. Germline lookup yields CDR1 SGHRS and CDR2 YFSETQ. The CDR3 sequence: CASSLEPNTEAFF. CDR3 coding DNA: TGCGCCAGCAGCTTGGAGCCGAACACTGAAGCTTTCTTT. The full variable domain, completed using reference TRBV5-1 and TRBJ1-1, is KAGVTQTPRYLIKTRGQQVTLSCSPISGHRSVSWYQQTPGQGLQFLFEYFSETQRNKGNFPGRFSGRQFSNSRSEMNVSTLELGDSALYLCASSLEPNTEAFFGQGTRLTVV.

The V call is TRBV7-2, the J call TRBJ1-3; D is uncertain. Trimming cost V 1 base and J 3 bases, with 7 bases left between them. The CDR3 consists of 14 residues. The germline V gene encodes CDR1 SGHTA and CDR2 FQGNSA. As DNA, the CDR3 is TGTGCCAGCAGCTTAGGGCTGGATGGAAACACCATATATTTT. Residues: CASSLGLDGNTIYF.

This sequence joins TRBV5-1 and TRBJ2-3; D call uncertain. CDR3 size: 12 residues. CDR1 and CDR2 from the germline V gene are SGHRS and YFSETQ. The V and J ends lost 3 bases and 3 bases respectively, with 5 bases between them. CDR3 DNA sequence: TGCGCCAGCAGCTGGAATACAGATACGCAGTATTTT. This sequence encodes CASSWNTDTQYF.

V is TRBV28 and J is TRBJ1-2; D remains ambiguous. The CDR3 runs 13 residues. In germline, CDR1 is MDHEN, CDR2 SYDVKM. Trimming took 7 bases from V and 6 from J, leaving 15 bases between them. The CDR3 DNA reads TGTGCCAGCACGTTAAACAGTTGGGATGGCTACACCTTC. This codes for CASTLNSWDGYTF.

The chain employs TRBV4-2 and TRBJ1-2, with D hard to call. The V and J ends lost 5 bases and 3 bases respectively, with 13 bases between them. The CDR3 totals 14 residues. Germline loops: CDR1 LGHNA, CDR2 YNFKEQ. The CDR3 DNA is TGTGCCAGCAGCTTGCCGACGGGAGACTATGGCTACACCTTC. Amino acid sequence: CASSLPTGDYGYTF.

The chain carries TRBV20-1 and TRBJ1-1; a weak D match, TRBD1 (5 bases). V was pared by 3 bases and J by 1 base, with 18 bases between. CDR3 length: 16 residues. Germline V CDR1 and CDR2: DFQATT, SNEGSKA (reference sequence). Here the CDR3 reads CSASISTGLQNTEAFF. In DNA, the CDR3 is TGCAGTGCTAGTATTTCTACGGGACTGCAGAACACTGAAGCTTTCTTT.

The chain links TRBV24-1 to TRBJ2-3, with D perhaps matching TRBD1 or TRBD2 (6 bases each). The CDR3 covers 15 residues. The ends were cut back, 4 bases at V and 4 bases at J, with 14 bases in the middle. CDR1 and CDR2 (germline): KGHDR, SFDVKD. The CDR3 reads CATSDQKRGADTQYF. The CDR3 region has the DNA TGTGCCACCAGTGACCAAAAAAGGGGGGCAGATACGCAGTATTTT.

The J gene is TRBJ1-5, the V gene TRBV19; no clear D gene. The CDR3 runs 13 residues. Germline V gives CDR1 LNHDA, CDR2 SQIVND (reference sequence). The germline V and J ends were trimmed by 6 bases and 5 bases, with 11 bases remaining between them. Written as DNA, the CDR3 is TGTGCCAGTAGCGTCGGGTACGATCAGCCCCAGCATTTT. Its translation is CASSVGYDQPQHF.

The rearrangement uses TRBV7-3 and TRBJ2-6; TRBD2 is a possible D gene (5 bases). Germline CDR1 and CDR2: SGHTA and FQGTGA. Trimming removed 0 bases at V and 2 bases at J, with 8 bases between. The CDR3 sequence is 16 residues long. The CDR3 protein is CASSLTRDPGANVLTF. DNA for the CDR3: TGTGCCAGCAGCTTAACACGGGATCCTGGGGCCAACGTCCTGACTTTC.